This TCR beta chain was found in a study of blood T cell repertoires in COVID-19. Turning to the study itself: Specimens from acute and convalescent COVID-19 originated in the United States, Italy and Spain.

The method was immunoSEQ multiplex PCR; TCRdb's version includes in-frame clones alone and lacks a portion of them. The sample has about 270,000 clones; more than 70% are singletons. CDR3 length: 15 amino acids. Sequencing was carried out using PBMCs or T cells enriched from blood (not recorded which). The chain combines TRBV12-2 with TRBJ2-1; no check of the table's D call, TRBD1, against the DNA was made. TRBV12-2 is deemed a pseudogene. This TCR was recovered from an older woman in a cohort exposed to, infected with or recovered from COVID-19 (not recorded which). This CDR3 is CASRLRQGAISEQFF. In DNA form, the CDR3 reads TGTGCAAGTCGCTTAAGACAGGGGGCAATCAGTGAGCAGTTCTTC.